Sequencing of this TCR beta chain was carried out in a study of blood T cell repertoires in COVID-19. Across the study: Researchers got acute and convalescent COVID-19 samples from the United States, Italy and Spain. The analysed material was cDNA or gDNA that came from T cells, B-cell-depleted T cells, or PBMCs.

Per the study methods: Estimation of nucleated cell counts was performed using reference gene primer amplification. This table comes from immunoSEQ multiplex PCR, and its TCRdb copy is limited to in-frame clones, with some not included. The DNA gave D and trimming, while V, J and clone size come from that table. The sample shows approximately 100,000 clones, 85% of them seen only once. A single count supports this clone. The CDR3 loop spans 14 amino acids. V lost 5 bases to trimming and J lost 2 bases, with 12 bases between them. The V gene's germline CDR1 is MDHEN and CDR2 SYDVKM. This clonotype was obtained from a man aged 80 or over with acute or convalescent COVID-19. The genes are TRBV28 and TRBJ1-2, with D tentatively TRBD1 (5 bases). The sample comprised peripheral blood. The CDR3 region is CASSPGGSNYGYTF. CDR3 coding DNA: TGTGCCAGCAGTCCGGGGGGATCAAACTATGGCTACACCTTC.